The 24 T cell receptor beta chains below come from one sample, sequenced in a study of blood T cell repertoires in COVID-19. The protocol was immunoSEQ multiplex PCR, while the TCRdb copy is restricted to in-frame clones and leaves out a portion. The table shows a few hundred thousand clones, with roughly 86% occurring only once. The specimen sequenced was peripheral blood. These TCRs come from a woman aged 45-59 years with acute or convalescent COVID-19.

The chain links TRBV7-8 to TRBJ2-7; the D gene is possibly TRBD2 (6 bases). Germline lookup yields CDR1 SGHVS and CDR2 FQNEAQ. The V gene lost 5 bases and the J gene lost 2 bases, with 16 bases spanning the gap. This CDR3 has 15 amino acids. The CDR3 spells CASSLPGGLTYEQYF. In DNA, the CDR3 is TGTGCCAGCAGCCTCCCTGGGGGACTGACCTACGAGCAGTACTTC.

The chain has TRBV28 and TRBJ1-2, with 7 bases identical to TRBD1. Germline CDR1 is MDHEN and CDR2 is SYDVKM. The CDR3 spans 14 residues. V lost 7 bases to trimming and J lost 4 bases; unmatched junction nucleotides: 9. The CDR3 loop reads CASKEGARSYGYTF. For the CDR3, the DNA is TGTGCCAGCAAAGAGGGGGCGAGAAGCTATGGCTACACCTTC.

The chain employs TRBV5-4 and TRBJ1-2; D remains unclear. V gave up 4 bases and J gave up 5 bases, with 21 bases separating them. From germline, CDR1 is SGHNT and CDR2 YYREEE (reference sequence). This CDR3 is 16 amino acids long. Here the CDR3 DNA reads TGTGCCAGCAGCCCCCCCCCGGTGGGCGGACTATATGGCTACACCTTC. It codes for CASSPPPVGGLYGYTF.

The V call is TRBV11-2, the J call TRBJ2-7; D is possibly TRBD1 (6 bases). Trimming removed 3 bases at V and 5 bases at J, with 20 bases between. The CDR3 contains 16 residues. CDR1 and CDR2 (germline): SGHAT, FQNNGV. The CDR3 protein is CASSFSTGSRLNEQYF. The CDR3 DNA reads TGTGCCAGCAGCTTTTCAACAGGGTCCCGTTTGAACGAGCAGTACTTC.

This clone came up once. J is TRBJ1-3 and V is TRBV6-6; possible D gene TRBD1, 6 bases. There are 15 residues in the CDR3. Germline CDR1 reads MNHNY; CDR2 reads SVGAGI (reference sequence). Trimming took 4 bases from V and 2 from J, leaving 12 bases between them. The CDR3: CASSSADRAGNTIYF. The CDR3 nucleotides are TGTGCCAGCAGTTCCGCGGACAGAGCTGGAAACACCATATATTTT.

This clone was detected only once. This chain connects TRBV10-3 to TRBJ1-5; possible D gene TRBD1, 6 bases. This CDR3 comprises 14 residues. Deletions cut 5 bases from V and 2 bases from J, with 10 bases between. In germline, CDR1 is ENHRY, CDR2 SYGVKD. The CDR3 is CAISPRGGNQPQHF. The CDR3, as DNA: TGTGCCATCAGTCCCAGGGGCGGCAATCAGCCCCAGCATTTT.

The chain joins TRBV5-1 to TRBJ2-2; 9 nucleotides line up with TRBD1. Germline CDR1 is SGHRS and CDR2 is YFSETQ. V dropped 2 bases and J dropped 3; count of bases not matched to a gene: 5. This CDR3 has 16 amino acids. The CDR3 DNA sequence: TGCGCCAGCAGCTTTCTCACAGGGGGCGACACCGGGGAGCTGTTTTTT. Encoded protein: CASSFLTGGDTGELFF.

The chain carries TRBV5-4 and TRBJ1-3, with 7 bases fitting TRBD1. This CDR3 has 14 residues. The V segment lost 4 bases and the J segment 4 bases; nucleotides outside the gene matches: 5. In germline, CDR1 is SGHNT, CDR2 YYREEE (reference sequence). This CDR3 is CASSAGQRGNTIYF. DNA for the CDR3: TGTGCCAGCAGCGCGGGACAGAGGGGAAACACCATATATTTT.

This chain uses TRBV11-1 with TRBJ1-3; no reliable D call. The CDR3 length is 13 residues. Germline CDR1 and CDR2: SGHAT and FQDESV (reference sequence). Trimming shortened V by 6 bases and J by 8 bases, and 14 bases separated the two germline ends. The CDR3 coding sequence is TGTGCCAGCAGAAAAACCGCGTCTGACACCATATATTTT. It specifies CASRKTASDTIYF.

This clone has just one count. The V gene is TRBV28, the J gene TRBJ1-5; TRBD1 agrees at 8 bases. The germline V gene encodes CDR1 MDHEN and CDR2 SYDVKM. CDR3 length: 17 amino acids. With V trimmed by 4 bases and J by 0 bases, 8 bases remained unmatched. CDR3 nucleotides: TGTGCCAGCAGTTCCGCGACAGGGGCTGTTAGCAATCAGCCCCAGCATTTT. This codes for CASSSATGAVSNQPQHF.

The CDR3 loop is CASGGDRDYGYTF. CDR3 DNA: TGTGCCAGCGGCGGGGACAGGGACTATGGCTACACCTTC. The chain employs TRBV12-3 or TRBV12-4 and TRBJ1-2; TRBD1 matches at 9 bases. V was clipped by 8 bases and J by 3 bases; unmatched bases: 4. This CDR3 spans 13 amino acids.

This clone was seen a single time. The chain couples TRBV15 to TRBJ2-5, with no clear D. Trimming shortened V by 0 bases and J by 5 bases, and 4 bases separated the two germline ends. The CDR3 loop spans 12 amino acids. Germline assignment: CDR1 LNHNV and CDR2 YYDKDF (reference sequence). CDR3 loop: CATSRDQETQYF. The CDR3 DNA sequence: TGTGCCACCAGCAGAGATCAGGAGACCCAGTACTTC.

The chain employs TRBV15 and TRBJ1-1, with 7 bases aligning to TRBD1. The CDR3 consists of 15 residues. The J segment lost 3 bases and the V segment lost 6 bases, leaving 10 bases of the junction unmatched. Germline assignment: CDR1 LNHNV and CDR2 YYDKDF (reference sequence). The CDR3: CATSKGAGEDTEAFF. As DNA, the CDR3 is TGTGCCACCAGTAAGGGGGCCGGGGAGGACACTGAAGCTTTCTTT.

This rearrangement joins TRBV11-3 to TRBJ2-5, with TRBD2 identical over 11 bases. Germline CDR1 reads SGHNT; CDR2 reads YENEEA. This CDR3 has 13 amino acids. Trimming at V came to 6 bases and at J to 3 bases, leaving 0 bases not matched to a gene. This chain's CDR3 is CASRGLAEETQYF. CDR3 nucleotide sequence: TGTGCCAGCAGGGGACTAGCGGAAGAGACCCAGTACTTC.

This chain uses TRBV27 with TRBJ2-3, with TRBD2 matching 7 bases. The CDR3 length is 15 residues. Germline V gene sequence: CDR1 MNHEY, CDR2 SMNVEV (reference sequence). Losses at the gene ends were 3 bases for V and 3 bases for J; bases not matched to a gene: 6. CDR3 loop: CASSFGLAVTDTQYF. CDR3 DNA: TGTGCCAGCAGTTTTGGGCTAGCGGTTACAGATACGCAGTATTTT.

The V gene is TRBV29-1, the J gene TRBJ1-2; 7 nucleotides align to TRBD1. The length of the CDR3 is 13 residues. CDR1 and CDR2 (germline): SQVTM, ANQGSEA. The V gene end was trimmed by 7 bases and the J gene end by 4 bases; junction bases not matched to a gene: 9. CDR3 protein: CSGYATGSYGYTF. The CDR3 nucleotides are TGCAGCGGATACGCGACAGGGTCCTATGGCTACACCTTC.

The gene calls are TRBV6-5 and TRBJ1-1, with D maybe TRBD1 (5 bases). This CDR3 has 13 amino acids. Trimming left V 2 bases short and J 4 bases short, with 8 bases between. Germline V lookup: CDR1 MNHEY, CDR2 SVGAGI. CDR3 nucleotide sequence: TGTGCCAGCAGTTACCCCGACAGCACTGAAGCTTTCTTT. Residues: CASSYPDSTEAFF.

The genes are TRBV5-4 and TRBJ2-3; tentative D call: TRBD2 (5 bases). The CDR3 consists of 14 residues. V lost 4 bases and J 8 bases, leaving 17 bases between the germline ends. Germline V gene data show CDR1 as SGHNT and CDR2 as YYREEE (reference sequence). The CDR3 sequence: CASSHTSMDGTQYF. In DNA, the CDR3 is TGTGCCAGCAGCCACACTAGTATGGACGGTACGCAGTATTTT. The whole variable domain, filled in from reference TRBV5-4 and TRBJ2-3, reads ETGVTQSPTHLIKTRGQQVTLRCSSQSGHNTVSWYQQALGQGPQFIFQYYREEENGRGNFPPRFSGLQFPNYSSELNVNALELDDSALYLCASSHTSMDGTQYFGPGTRLTVL.

V and J are TRBV5-4 and TRBJ2-3; the D gene is possibly TRBD2 (5 bases). Trimming stripped 2 bases from V and 3 bases from J, with 13 bases between. From germline, CDR1 is SGHNT and CDR2 YYREEE (reference sequence). This CDR3 is built from 15 residues. The CDR3 sequence: CASSFDASPTDTQYF. For the CDR3, the DNA is TGTGCCAGCAGCTTTGATGCTAGCCCAACAGATACGCAGTATTTT.

V is TRBV6-5 and J is TRBJ2-7, with TRBD1 matching over 9 bases. There are 13 residues in the CDR3. V lost 6 bases and J lost 12; bases outside the gene matches: 12. Germline values: CDR1 MNHEY, CDR2 SVGAGI. CDR3 nucleotide sequence: TGTGCCAGCAGCTTGGGACAGGGAGGGCCGACGTACTTC. It codes for CASSLGQGGPTYF.

V and J are TRBV27 and TRBJ2-7; maybe TRBD1 (6 bases). Per the germline V gene, CDR1 is MNHEY and CDR2 is SMNVEV (reference sequence). The CDR3 covers 15 residues. V shed 6 bases and J shed 4 bases, with 19 bases lying between them. The CDR3 nucleotides are TGTGCCAGCAGGCCCTTAAGGGACAACCCTTACGAGCAGTACTTC. It codes for CASRPLRDNPYEQYF.

Details on this clone: One end of the junction does not line up with germline, which may come from a read error. This chain connects TRBV7-2 to TRBJ2-7; the D gene is possibly TRBD2 (6 bases). The CDR3 loop spans 16 amino acids. In germline, CDR1 is SGHTA, CDR2 FQGNSA. CDR3 coding DNA: TGTGCCAGCAGCTTGCCCGGGACTGAACGCTCCTACGAGCAGTGCTTC. It yields the protein CASSLPGTERSYEQCF. The full variable domain, in which reference TRBV7-2 and TRBJ2-7 provide the parts outside the CDR3, is GAGVSQSPSNKVTEKGKDVELRCDPISGHTALYWYRQSLGQGLEFLIYFQGNSAPDKSGLPSDRFSAERTGGSVSTLTIQRTQQEDSAVYLCASSLPGTERSYEQCFGPGTRLTVT.

The rearrangement uses TRBV5-4 and TRBJ2-2; D is unresolved. CDR1 SGHNT and CDR2 YYREEE come from the germline V gene (reference sequence). The CDR3 has 15 amino acids. V gave up 0 bases and J gave up 2 bases, with 8 bases separating them. Written as DNA, the CDR3 is TGTGCCAGCAGCTTGGGCGGAGTTAACACCGGGGAGCTGTTTTTT. Translation: CASSLGGVNTGELFF.

This clone was observed a few times. The chain is built from TRBV25-1 and TRBJ2-1; 9 positions match TRBD2. After removal of 2 bases from V and 6 bases from J, the junction contained 5 bases not matched to a gene. In germline, CDR1 is MGHDK, CDR2 SYGVNS. This CDR3 is built from 15 residues. As DNA, the CDR3 is TGTGCCAGCAGTGAACCGGGACTAGCAGCCAATGAGCAGTTCTTC. It translates to CASSEPGLAANEQFF.